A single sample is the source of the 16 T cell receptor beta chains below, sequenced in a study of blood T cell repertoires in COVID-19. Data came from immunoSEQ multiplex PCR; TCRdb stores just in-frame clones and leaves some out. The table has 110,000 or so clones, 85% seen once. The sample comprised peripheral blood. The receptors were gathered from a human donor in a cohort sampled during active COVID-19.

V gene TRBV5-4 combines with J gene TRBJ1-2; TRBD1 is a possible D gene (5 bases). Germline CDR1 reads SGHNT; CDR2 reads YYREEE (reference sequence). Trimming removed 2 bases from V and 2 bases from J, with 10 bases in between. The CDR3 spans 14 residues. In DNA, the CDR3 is TGTGCCAGCAGCTTACCCCGACAGAACTATGGCTACACCTTC. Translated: CASSLPRQNYGYTF.

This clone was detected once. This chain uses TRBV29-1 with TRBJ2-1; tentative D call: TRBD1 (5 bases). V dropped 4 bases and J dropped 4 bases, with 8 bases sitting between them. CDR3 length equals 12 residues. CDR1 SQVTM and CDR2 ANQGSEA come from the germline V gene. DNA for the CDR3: TGCAGCGTTGGACAGTCATACAATGAGCAGTTCTTC. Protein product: CSVGQSYNEQFF.

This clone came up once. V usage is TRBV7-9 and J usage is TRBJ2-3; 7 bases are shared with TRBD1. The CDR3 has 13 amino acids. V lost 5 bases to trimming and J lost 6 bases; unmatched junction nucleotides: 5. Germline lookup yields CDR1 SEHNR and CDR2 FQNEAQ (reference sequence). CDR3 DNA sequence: TGTGCCAGCAGCCCGAGGGGGCCGGATACGCAGTATTTT. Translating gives CASSPRGPDTQYF.

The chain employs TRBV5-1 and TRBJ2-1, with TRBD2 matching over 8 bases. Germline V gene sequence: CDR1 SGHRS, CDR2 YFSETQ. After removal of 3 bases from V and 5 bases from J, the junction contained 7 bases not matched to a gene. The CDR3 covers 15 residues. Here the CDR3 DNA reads TGCGCCAGCAGCTCGTTTAGCGGGACCGACAATGAGCAGTTCTTC. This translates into CASSSFSGTDNEQFF. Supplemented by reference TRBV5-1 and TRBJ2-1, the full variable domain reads KAGVTQTPRYLIKTRGQQVTLSCSPISGHRSVSWYQQTPGQGLQFLFEYFSETQRNKGNFPGRFSGRQFSNSRSEMNVSTLELGDSALYLCASSSFSGTDNEQFFGPGTRLTVL.

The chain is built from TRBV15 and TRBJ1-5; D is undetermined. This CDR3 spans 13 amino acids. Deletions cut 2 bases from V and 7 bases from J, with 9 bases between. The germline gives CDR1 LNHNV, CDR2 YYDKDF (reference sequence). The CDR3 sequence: CATSRQEDQPQHF. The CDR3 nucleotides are TGTGCCACCAGCAGACAGGAGGACCAGCCCCAGCATTTT.

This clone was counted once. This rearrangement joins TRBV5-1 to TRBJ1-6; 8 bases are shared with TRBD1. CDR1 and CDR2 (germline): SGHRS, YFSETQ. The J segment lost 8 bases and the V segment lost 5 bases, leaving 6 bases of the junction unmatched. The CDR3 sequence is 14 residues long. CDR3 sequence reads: CASSSGTGYSPLHF. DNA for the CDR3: TGCGCCAGCAGTTCCGGGACAGGTTATTCACCCCTCCACTTT.

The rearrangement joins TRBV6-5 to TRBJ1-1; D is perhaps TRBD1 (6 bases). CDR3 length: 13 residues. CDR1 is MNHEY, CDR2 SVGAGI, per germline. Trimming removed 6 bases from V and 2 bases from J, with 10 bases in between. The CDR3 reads CASRTGRNTEAFF. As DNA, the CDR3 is TGTGCCAGCAGGACAGGACGAAACACTGAAGCTTTCTTT.

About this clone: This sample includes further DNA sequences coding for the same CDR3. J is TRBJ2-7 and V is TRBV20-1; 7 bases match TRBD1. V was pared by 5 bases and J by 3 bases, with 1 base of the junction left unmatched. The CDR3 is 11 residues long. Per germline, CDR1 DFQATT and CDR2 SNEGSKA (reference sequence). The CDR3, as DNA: TGCAGTGCTGGGGACAGCTACGAGCAGTACTTC. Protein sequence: CSAGDSYEQYF.

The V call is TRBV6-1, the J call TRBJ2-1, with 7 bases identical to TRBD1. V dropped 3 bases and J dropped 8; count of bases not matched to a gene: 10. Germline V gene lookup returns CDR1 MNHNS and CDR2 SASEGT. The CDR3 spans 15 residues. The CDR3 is CASSDGRGQGDEQFF. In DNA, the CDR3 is TGTGCCAGCAGTGACGGTAGGGGGCAGGGGGATGAGCAGTTCTTC.

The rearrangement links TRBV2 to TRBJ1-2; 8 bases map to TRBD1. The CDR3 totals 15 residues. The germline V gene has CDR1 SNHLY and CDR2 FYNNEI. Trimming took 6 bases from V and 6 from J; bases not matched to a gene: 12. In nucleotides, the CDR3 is TGTGCCAGCAGCCCGGGACAGGCATTTATGGATGGCTACACCTTC. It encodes CASSPGQAFMDGYTF.

The CDR3 bases are TGTGCCAGTAGTATCGCCGGGGAGCTGTTTTTT. It specifies CASSIAGELFF. V and J are TRBV19 and TRBJ2-2; D unresolved. Between the trimmed V and J ends, which lost 3 bases and 6 bases, there was a span of 2 bases. Germline-derived CDR1 and CDR2 are LNHDA and SQIVND (reference sequence). The CDR3 is 11 amino acids.

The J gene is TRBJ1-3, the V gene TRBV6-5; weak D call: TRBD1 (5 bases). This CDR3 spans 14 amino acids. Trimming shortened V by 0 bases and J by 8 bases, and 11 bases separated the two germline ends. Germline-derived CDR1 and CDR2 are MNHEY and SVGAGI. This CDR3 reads CASSYSGGLDTIYF. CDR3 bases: TGTGCCAGCAGTTACTCCGGGGGATTGGACACCATATATTTT.

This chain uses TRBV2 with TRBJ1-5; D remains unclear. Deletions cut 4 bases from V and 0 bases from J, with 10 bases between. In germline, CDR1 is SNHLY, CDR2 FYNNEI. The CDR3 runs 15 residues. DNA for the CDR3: TGTGCCAGCAGTGGAGGGAGTAGTAGCAATCAGCCCCAGCATTTT. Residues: CASSGGSSSNQPQHF.

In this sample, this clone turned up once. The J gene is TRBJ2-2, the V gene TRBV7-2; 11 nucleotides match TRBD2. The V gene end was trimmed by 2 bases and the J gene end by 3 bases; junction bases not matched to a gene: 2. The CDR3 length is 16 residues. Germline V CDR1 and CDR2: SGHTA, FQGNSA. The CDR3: CASSLRTSGYTGELFF. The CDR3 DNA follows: TGTGCCAGCAGCTTAAGGACTAGCGGGTACACCGGGGAGCTGTTTTTT.

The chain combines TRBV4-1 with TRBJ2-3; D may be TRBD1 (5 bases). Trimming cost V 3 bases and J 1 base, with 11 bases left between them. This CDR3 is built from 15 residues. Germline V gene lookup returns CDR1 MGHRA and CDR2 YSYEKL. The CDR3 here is CASSQGRFGTDTQYF. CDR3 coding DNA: TGCGCCAGCAGCCAGGGGCGGTTCGGCACAGATACGCAGTATTTT.

The CDR3 loop is CASTRTGAGYGYTF. The CDR3 DNA sequence: TGTGCCAGCACCCGGACAGGGGCTGGGTATGGCTACACCTTC. The J gene is TRBJ1-2, the V gene TRBV2, with 9 bases that match TRBD1. The V gene's germline CDR1 is SNHLY and CDR2 FYNNEI. V gave up 7 bases and J gave up 5 bases; unmatched junction bases: 8. The CDR3 is 14 residues long.